This TCR beta chain was profiled in a study of cytomegalovirus exposure and HLA in healthy donors. The protocol was immunoSEQ multiplex PCR, while the TCRdb copy is restricted to in-frame clones and leaves out a portion. The sample lists about 260,000 clones; roughly 87% were seen once. Germline assignment: CDR1 LNHDA and CDR2 SQIVND (reference sequence). V lost 1 base, J lost 7 bases, and 14 bases lay in between. The CDR3 is made up of 14 amino acids. This chain links TRBV19 with TRBJ2-7; D gene unclear. This sequence originates from a woman in her 30s in good health and CMV-seronegative. The specimen sequenced was PBMCs. DNA for the CDR3: TGTGCCAGTAGTATAGCCTTGGAGCTGGGGGAGCAGTACTTC. Its translation: CASSIALELGEQYF.